The 27 T cell receptor beta chains given below trace back to one sample, sequenced in a study of cytomegalovirus exposure and HLA in healthy donors. Both 60 Vbeta primers and 13 Jbeta primers went into the PCR. Using immunoSEQ multiplex PCR, the repertoire was profiled, and TCRdb retains in-frame clones only, with some absent. The data show more than 140,000 clones, 75% to 80% seen once. The sample comprised PBMCs. Source of these receptors: a male donor in good health and CMV-seronegative.

This clone has a handful of counts. J is TRBJ2-3 and V is TRBV5-3, with D unclear. Being an ORF, TRBV5-3 has a function that is uncertain. The CDR3 has 22 amino acids. Trimming removed 0 bases at V and 2 bases at J, with 31 bases between. The CDR3 loop reads CARSLVALTRGPGIPSTDTQYF. CDR3 bases: TGTGCCAGAAGCTTGGTGGCGCTCACGCGTGGGCCTGGCATTCCCTCCACAGATACGCAGTATTTT.

This clone was detected once. The chain recombines TRBV7-9 with TRBJ2-3; tentative D call: TRBD1 (6 bases). This CDR3 is built from 16 residues. CDR1 and CDR2 from the germline V gene are SEHNR and FQNEAQ (reference sequence). Trimming pared 4 bases from V and 6 bases from J, leaving 20 bases between. The CDR3 nucleotides read TGTGCCAGCAGCTCCCGAGGACAGCTGGGGCCGGATACGCAGTATTTT. Its translation: CASSSRGQLGPDTQYF. Combining the CDR3 with reference TRBV7-9 and TRBJ2-3 gives the whole variable domain DTGVSQNPRHKITKRGQNVTFRCDPISEHNRLYWYRQTLGQGPEFLTYFQNEAQLEKSRLLSDRFSAERPKGSFSTLEIQRTEQGDSAMYLCASSSRGQLGPDTQYFGPGTRLTVL.

The gene calls are TRBV30 and TRBJ1-2; 8 nucleotides match TRBD1. The J segment lost 4 bases and the V segment lost 0 bases, leaving 7 bases of the junction unmatched. Looked up from germline, CDR1 is GTSNPN and CDR2 is SVGIG (reference sequence). The length of the CDR3 is 15 residues. CDR3 amino acids: CAWSVQGGQGYGYTF. The CDR3 DNA reads as TGTGCCTGGAGTGTACAGGGGGGCCAAGGCTATGGCTACACCTTC.

The CDR3 sequence is CASSDGGVANTEAFF. The CDR3, as DNA: TGTGCCAGCAGTGATGGGGGGGTAGCGAACACTGAAGCTTTCTTT. This rearrangement joins TRBV2 to TRBJ1-1, with D tentatively TRBD1 (5 bases). Germline-derived CDR1 and CDR2 are SNHLY and FYNNEI. Between the trimmed V and J ends, which lost 3 bases and 1 base, there was a span of 12 bases. CDR3 length: 15 residues.

This chain connects TRBV18 to TRBJ1-2, with 10 bases fitting TRBD1. The CDR3 has 14 amino acids. The V gene's germline CDR1 is KGHSH and CDR2 LQKENI. Germline trimming cut 6 bases from V and 3 bases from J; bases unmatched to any gene: 4. CDR3 DNA: TGTGCCAGCTCTGGGGGACAGGGGTACTATGGCTACACCTTC. This sequence encodes CASSGGQGYYGYTF.

The V call is TRBV7-3, the J call TRBJ1-1; 8 positions agree with TRBD1. The CDR3 loop spans 15 amino acids. Per the germline V gene, CDR1 is SGHTA and CDR2 is FQGTGA. Losses at the gene ends were 5 bases for V and 1 base for J; bases not matched to a gene: 6. In DNA, the CDR3 is TGTGCCAGCAGCCTCACAGGGGGTGAGAACACTGAAGCTTTCTTT. It is translated as CASSLTGGENTEAFF. The variable domain in full, with the rest retrieved from reference TRBV7-3 and TRBJ1-1, is GAGVSQTPSNKVTEKGKYVELRCDPISGHTALYWYRQSLGQGPEFLIYFQGTGAADDSGLPNDRFFAVRPEGSVSTLKIQRTERGDSAVYLCASSLTGGENTEAFFGQGTRLTVV.

The gene calls are TRBV27 and TRBJ1-1, with 7 bases fitting TRBD1. V trimming: 6 bases; J trimming: 2 bases; junction bases outside the gene matches: 6. The CDR3 is 14 residues long. CDR1 is MNHEY, CDR2 SMNVEV, per germline (reference sequence). The CDR3 sequence: CASRQGNPNTEAFF. CDR3 nucleotides: TGTGCCAGCAGACAGGGGAACCCTAACACTGAAGCTTTCTTT.

The J gene is TRBJ1-1, the V gene TRBV7-9; TRBD1 might be the D (6 bases). The CDR3 runs to 15 residues. From germline, CDR1 is SEHNR and CDR2 FQNEAQ (reference sequence). V was trimmed by 5 bases and J by 3 bases, leaving 16 bases between them. This chain's CDR3 is CASSIYRDTHTEAFF. CDR3 nucleotide sequence: TGTGCCAGCAGCATTTACCGGGACACCCACACTGAAGCTTTCTTT.

A single count supports this clone. This chain links TRBV2 with TRBJ2-1; 8 bases match TRBD2. Germline CDR1 and CDR2: SNHLY and FYNNEI. CDR3 length: 14 residues. Trimming removed 6 bases from V and 7 bases from J; junction bases left unmatched: 8. CDR3 DNA sequence: TGTGCCAGCAGAGTCGGGGGGGGCCTGAATGAGCAGTTCTTC. This translates into CASRVGGGLNEQFF.

This clone was counted once. CDR3 coding DNA: TGTGCCTGGAGCCCCGGCACTGAAGCTTTCTTT. It specifies CAWSPGTEAFF. The rearrangement uses TRBV30 and TRBJ1-1, with unresolved D. The CDR3 consists of 11 residues. CDR1 is GTSNPN, CDR2 SVGIG, per germline (reference sequence). With 3 bases removed from V and 4 bases from J, the gap between germline ends came to 6 bases.

J is TRBJ1-4 and V is TRBV27, with a possible D match to TRBD1 (5 bases). This CDR3 contains 14 residues. With 5 bases removed from V and 0 bases from J, the gap between germline ends came to 7 bases. Germline V CDR1 and CDR2: MNHEY, SMNVEV (reference sequence). As DNA, the CDR3 is TGTGCCAGCAGTGGGACTGCAACTAATGAAAAACTGTTTTTT. Translation gives CASSGTATNEKLFF.

J is TRBJ1-1 and V is TRBV7-2; 8 nucleotides align to TRBD1. CDR1 is SGHTA and CDR2 is FQGNSA in the germline V gene. The CDR3 totals 14 residues. V dropped 4 bases and J dropped 5; count of bases not matched to a gene: 6. CDR3 sequence reads: CASSSQGAATEAFF. The CDR3 nucleotides are TGTGCCAGCAGCTCCCAGGGGGCTGCGACTGAAGCTTTCTTT.

V and J are TRBV10-3 and TRBJ2-1; 8 nucleotides match TRBD1. The CDR3 extends over 16 amino acids. Trimming took 6 bases from V and 5 from J; bases not matched to a gene: 12. Germline lookup yields CDR1 ENHRY and CDR2 SYGVKD. CDR3 sequence: CAISAGPGQVNNEQFF. CDR3 sequence (DNA): TGTGCCATCAGCGCAGGTCCGGGACAGGTCAACAATGAGCAGTTCTTC.

This rearrangement joins TRBV7-9 to TRBJ1-6, with D possibly TRBD1 on 6 matching bases. The length of the CDR3 is 18 residues. The germline CDR1 and CDR2 sequences are SEHNR and FQNEAQ (reference sequence). Trimming pared 11 bases from V and 0 bases from J, leaving 23 bases between. CDR3 nucleotides: TGTGCCTGTGACTACCGGACAGCCGAACTCTCCTATAATTCACCCCTCCACTTT. This gives the protein CACDYRTAELSYNSPLHF.

V and J are TRBV25-1 and TRBJ1-1; 7 bases agree with TRBD1. V lost 11 bases to trimming and J lost 2 bases; unmatched junction nucleotides: 8. This CDR3 region has 13 residues. CDR1 is MGHDK and CDR2 is SYGVNS in the germline V gene. The CDR3: CASLTGSNTEAFF. The CDR3 bases are TGTGCCTCCTTGACAGGGTCCAACACTGAAGCTTTCTTT.

This clone was seen a single time. This CDR3 reads CATSTGTAAYEQYF. The DNA for the CDR3 is TGTGCCACCTCAACCGGGACAGCAGCCTACGAGCAGTACTTC. The rearrangement uses TRBV10-3 and TRBJ2-7; TRBD1 matches at 7 bases. Germline CDR1 and CDR2: ENHRY and SYGVKD. The CDR3 totals 14 residues. The trim removed 10 bases at V and 2 bases at J, leaving 11 bases unmatched.

Turning to this clone: This sample also contains other DNA sequences that code for the same CDR3. The rearrangement joins TRBV10-3 to TRBJ1-2; D not resolved. Germline CDR1 reads ENHRY; CDR2 reads SYGVKD. The CDR3 covers 12 residues. Trimming shortened V by 4 bases and J by 2 bases, and 5 bases separated the two germline ends. The CDR3 DNA follows: TGTGCCATCAGTGCAGAAAACTATGGCTACACCTTC. It encodes CAISAENYGYTF.

Here the CDR3 reads CASSPFDSPVAEAFF. DNA of the CDR3: TGTGCCAGCTCACCTTTCGACAGCCCGGTCGCTGAAGCTTTCTTT. The V call is TRBV18, the J call TRBJ1-1, with a tentative D call TRBD1 (5 bases). V lost 3 bases to trimming and J lost 6 bases, with 17 bases between them. Germline V gives CDR1 KGHSH, CDR2 LQKENI. There are 15 residues in the CDR3. The full variable domain, completed using reference TRBV18 and TRBJ1-1, is NAGVMQNPRHLVRRRGQEARLRCSPMKGHSHVYWYRQLPEEGLKFMVYLQKENIIDESGMPKERFSAEFPKEGPSILRIQQVVRGDSAAYFCASSPFDSPVAEAFFGQGTRLTVV.

This chain joins TRBV7-2 and TRBJ2-7, with D maybe TRBD2 (5 bases). Germline loops: CDR1 SGHTA, CDR2 FQGNSA. The CDR3 runs 13 residues. The V gene lost 2 bases and the J gene lost 5 bases, with 10 bases spanning the gap. The CDR3 nucleotides are TGTGCCAGCAGCTTATCCATGAGGGACGAGCAGTACTTC. The encoded protein is CASSLSMRDEQYF.

For this clone: A junction end diverges from the germline sequence, so it may reflect a read error. The V and J genes are TRBV7-9 and TRBJ2-1; a weak D match, TRBD1 (6 bases). This CDR3 is 16 amino acids long. Germline V gives CDR1 SEHNR, CDR2 FQNEAQ (reference sequence). The CDR3 DNA reads as TGTTCCAGCAGCGTAAGTGCAGGGGTAGGCTACAATGAGCAGTTCTTC. Translating gives CSSSVSAGVGYNEQFF.

The gene calls are TRBV10-3 and TRBJ1-1, with 8 nucleotides matching TRBD1. The germline V gene encodes CDR1 ENHRY and CDR2 SYGVKD. The CDR3 is 14 residues long. The V and J ends lost 0 bases and 7 bases, in that order; junction bases with no gene match: 4. CDR3 DNA sequence: TGTGCCATCAGTGAGTCAGGAGGGACAGGTGAAGCTTTCTTT. This sequence encodes CAISESGGTGEAFF.

This CDR3 is CASSVRGKQGETQYF. CDR3 bases: TGTGCCAGCAGCGTGCGGGGGAAGCAGGGGGAGACCCAGTACTTC. The V gene is TRBV7-2, the J gene TRBJ2-5, with D possibly being TRBD2 (7 bases). CDR1 and CDR2 from the germline V gene are SGHTA and FQGNSA. This CDR3 contains 15 residues. The germline V and J ends were trimmed by 5 bases and 5 bases, with 18 bases remaining between them.

This chain uses TRBV6-4 with TRBJ2-1; 13 bases agree with TRBD2. V lost 6 bases to trimming and J lost 7 bases; unmatched junction nucleotides: 15. CDR3 length: 18 amino acids. Germline values: CDR1 MRHNA, CDR2 SNTAGT. DNA of the CDR3: TGTGCCAGCAGCGGAGAGACTAGCGGGAGGCCCTCTACGAATGAGCAGTTCTTC. This codes for CASSGETSGRPSTNEQFF.

The CDR3 loop reads CASSFSSGELFF. The CDR3 bases are TGTGCCAGCAGCTTCTCGTCCGGGGAGCTGTTTTTT. The genes are TRBV7-9 and TRBJ2-2, with no clear D. The CDR3 covers 12 residues. CDR1 is SEHNR and CDR2 is FQNEAQ in the germline V gene (reference sequence). The V and J ends lost 3 bases and 6 bases respectively, with 5 bases between them.

This clone came up a few times. This chain connects TRBV7-9 to TRBJ1-2; 9 positions agree with TRBD1. The V gene's germline CDR1 is SEHNR and CDR2 FQNEAQ (reference sequence). The CDR3 extends over 15 amino acids. The V segment lost 1 base and the J segment 2 bases; nucleotides outside the gene matches: 2. The CDR3 loop reads CASSLDDRGNYGYTF. CDR3 nucleotides: TGTGCCAGCAGCTTAGACGACAGGGGGAACTATGGCTACACCTTC.

This clone was detected once. The chain employs TRBV9 and TRBJ2-5, with 7 bases lining up with TRBD2. The CDR3 is 15 residues long. In germline, CDR1 is SGDLS, CDR2 YYNGEE. The J segment lost 0 bases and the V segment lost 4 bases, leaving 6 bases of the junction unmatched. CDR3 residues: CASSRAAGDQETQYF. CDR3 DNA sequence: TGTGCCAGCAGCAGGGCCGCGGGGGACCAAGAGACCCAGTACTTC.

This clone occurred a few times. V gene TRBV29-1 combines with J gene TRBJ2-1; D is uncertain. CDR1 SQVTM and CDR2 ANQGSEA come from the germline V gene. V lost 6 bases and J 0 bases, leaving 12 bases between the germline ends. The CDR3 is 14 amino acids. CDR3 residues: CSVNTATSYNEQFF. CDR3 in DNA: TGCAGCGTGAATACTGCCACCTCCTACAATGAGCAGTTCTTC.